The 17 T cell receptor beta chains in this list originate from one sample, sequenced in a study of PD-L1 blockade in urothelial cancer. The time point here: pretreatment peripheral blood. Profiling relied on immunoSEQ multiplex PCR, and the TCRdb table lists in-frame clones only, not all of them. Of approximately 56,000 clones detected, 65% to 90% appear once; the ten largest clones hold about a sixth. Material: PBMCs, obtained around atezolizumab (anti-PD-L1) treatment. All receptors come from a man between 65 and 80 years old with urothelial cancer.

J is TRBJ2-1 and V is TRBV5-1; 7 nucleotides align to TRBD2. Germline values: CDR1 SGHRS, CDR2 YFSETQ. This CDR3 region has 15 residues. V lost 0 bases and J lost 6; bases outside the gene matches: 6. The CDR3 protein is CASSLAPPGGNEQFF. CDR3 nucleotides: TGCGCCAGCAGCTTGGCACCCCCGGGGGGCAATGAGCAGTTCTTC.

The rearrangement uses TRBV19 and TRBJ2-1; 11 bases match TRBD2. V dropped 8 bases and J dropped 5; count of bases not matched to a gene: 2. This CDR3 is built from 13 residues. CDR1 is LNHDA and CDR2 is SQIVND in the germline V gene (reference sequence). CDR3 DNA sequence: TGTGCCAGTGGGACTAGCGGCGACAATGAGCAGTTCTTC. Protein product: CASGTSGDNEQFF.

The V call is TRBV6-5, the J call TRBJ2-7; 8 bases agree with TRBD1. V lost 6 bases and J lost 4; bases outside the gene matches: 11. The V gene's germline CDR1 is MNHEY and CDR2 SVGAGI. CDR3 length equals 15 residues. CDR3 sequence reads: CASSHDRGNWYEQYF. The CDR3 coding sequence is TGTGCCAGCAGCCACGACAGGGGAAACTGGTACGAGCAGTACTTC.

The chain is built from TRBV9 and TRBJ2-1, with 9 nucleotides matching TRBD2. Trimming removed 4 bases from V and 6 bases from J; junction bases left unmatched: 8. This CDR3 is built from 15 residues. Germline CDR1 and CDR2: SGDLS and YYNGEE. In DNA form, the CDR3 reads TGTGCCAGCAGCATCGGGGGTAGCGGGAGCAATGAGCAGTTCTTC. This sequence encodes CASSIGGSGSNEQFF.

V usage is TRBV19 and J usage is TRBJ2-5; TRBD2 is a possible D gene (5 bases). Per germline, CDR1 LNHDA and CDR2 SQIVND (reference sequence). The CDR3 loop spans 13 amino acids. Trimming shortened V by 4 bases and J by 1 base, and 7 bases separated the two germline ends. The CDR3 loop is CASSTSPQETQYF. The CDR3 DNA reads TGTGCCAGTAGTACTAGCCCCCAAGAGACCCAGTACTTC.

The chain couples TRBV4-1 to TRBJ1-4; D call uncertain. The CDR3 length is 15 residues. V was shortened by 4 bases and J by 8 bases, with 17 bases between the two germline ends. Per the germline V gene, CDR1 is MGHRA and CDR2 is YSYEKL. CDR3 sequence: CASSPLLGFGEKLFF. The CDR3 bases are TGCGCCAGCAGCCCTCTCCTCGGGTTTGGGGAAAAACTGTTTTTT.

Note on this clone: Within the sample, other DNA sequences also encode this same CDR3. The chain links TRBV18 to TRBJ1-1, with 7 nucleotides matching TRBD1. Germline V gene data show CDR1 as KGHSH and CDR2 as LQKENI. Trimming removed 3 bases from V and 4 bases from J; junction bases left unmatched: 5. The CDR3 runs to 14 residues. CDR3 sequence: CASSPRQGSTEAFF. CDR3 in DNA: TGTGCCAGCTCACCTAGACAGGGTAGCACTGAAGCTTTCTTT.

The genes are TRBV5-4 and TRBJ2-7; a weak D match, TRBD2 (5 bases). V was pared by 7 bases and J by 3 bases, with 14 bases between. This CDR3 contains 13 residues. In germline, CDR1 is SGHNT, CDR2 YYREEE (reference sequence). The CDR3: CASGVGRGYEQYF. CDR3 nucleotides: TGTGCCAGCGGGGTGGGTCGGGGCTACGAGCAGTACTTC.

The chain is built from TRBV9 and TRBJ1-1, with 7 bases lining up with TRBD1. In germline, CDR1 is SGDLS, CDR2 YYNGEE. With V trimmed by 4 bases and J by 2 bases, 2 bases remained unmatched. CDR3 length: 13 amino acids. The CDR3 here is CASSPGGNTEAFF. The CDR3, as DNA: TGTGCCAGCAGCCCAGGGGGAAACACTGAAGCTTTCTTT.

The genes are TRBV5-4 and TRBJ2-1; 10 nucleotides match TRBD2. Germline values: CDR1 SGHNT, CDR2 YYREEE (reference sequence). The CDR3 runs to 15 residues. V lost 2 bases, J lost 3 bases, and 2 bases stayed unmatched. The CDR3 spells CASSFGTSVYNEQFF. CDR3 sequence (DNA): TGTGCCAGCAGCTTCGGGACTAGCGTCTACAATGAGCAGTTCTTC.

The rearrangement uses TRBV4-1 and TRBJ2-7; the match to TRBD1 covers 8 bases. This CDR3 is built from 13 residues. Germline V gene sequence: CDR1 MGHRA, CDR2 YSYEKL. Losses at the gene ends were 5 bases for V and 4 bases for J; bases not matched to a gene: 4. Written as DNA, the CDR3 is TGCGCCAGCAGCTCGGACAGGGCTTACGAGCAGTACTTC. Its translation: CASSSDRAYEQYF.

The CDR3 loop reads CASSMGDRNTEAFF. The CDR3 DNA reads as TGTGCCAGTAGTATGGGGGACAGGAACACTGAAGCTTTCTTT. The chain employs TRBV19 and TRBJ1-1, with 7 bases identical to TRBD1. The length of the CDR3 is 14 residues. J lost 1 base, V lost 3 bases, and 2 bases had no gene match. CDR1 is LNHDA, CDR2 SQIVND, per germline (reference sequence).

Here the CDR3 reads CASSGGTGSYNEQFF. The CDR3 DNA reads as TGTGCCAGCAGTGGCGGGACTGGATCCTACAATGAGCAGTTCTTC. The chain combines TRBV7-3 with TRBJ2-1, with D perhaps TRBD2 (6 bases). This CDR3 comprises 15 residues. The V end was cut by 6 bases, the J end by 1 base, with 13 bases between. Germline V gene sequence: CDR1 SGHTA, CDR2 FQGTGA. Full variable domain (rest looked up from reference TRBV7-3 and TRBJ2-1): GAGVSQTPSNKVTEKGKYVELRCDPISGHTALYWYRQSLGQGPEFLIYFQGTGAADDSGLPNDRFFAVRPEGSVSTLKIQRTERGDSAVYLCASSGGTGSYNEQFFGPGTRLTVL.

V gene TRBV14 combines with J gene TRBJ1-1, with 8 bases matching TRBD1. J was trimmed by 6 bases and V by 4 bases; bases with no gene match: 1. Germline V gene lookup returns CDR1 SGHDN and CDR2 FVKESK. CDR3 length: 12 residues. The DNA for the CDR3 is TGTGCCAGCAGCCTACAGGGGGCTGAAGCTTTCTTT. Translated, it gives CASSLQGAEAFF. Complete variable domain (other parts from reference TRBV14 and TRBJ1-1): EAGVTQFPSHSVIEKGQTVTLRCDPISGHDNLYWYRRVMGKEIKFLLHFVKESKQDESGMPNNRFLAERTGGTYSTLKVQPAELEDSGVYFCASSLQGAEAFFGQGTRLTVV.

This chain connects TRBV5-1 to TRBJ2-7; D perhaps matches TRBD1 (5 bases). V was pared by 0 bases and J by 7 bases, with 14 bases between. The CDR3 contains 14 residues. Germline CDR1 reads SGHRS; CDR2 reads YFSETQ. CDR3 in amino acids: CASSLGQFSGEQYF. CDR3 nucleotides: TGCGCCAGCAGCTTGGGTCAGTTCTCAGGGGAGCAGTACTTC.

V gene TRBV5-1 combines with J gene TRBJ2-2; maybe TRBD2 (6 bases). CDR1 is SGHRS, CDR2 YFSETQ, per germline. This CDR3 region has 14 residues. Trimming removed 5 bases from V and 5 bases from J, with 13 bases in between. CDR3 nucleotide sequence: TGCGCCAGCAGACCGGAGGCGGGGACCGGGGAGCTGTTTTTT. Encoded protein: CASRPEAGTGELFF. Based on the CDR3 plus reference TRBV5-1 and TRBJ2-2, the full variable domain is KAGVTQTPRYLIKTRGQQVTLSCSPISGHRSVSWYQQTPGQGLQFLFEYFSETQRNKGNFPGRFSGRQFSNSRSEMNVSTLELGDSALYLCASRPEAGTGELFFGEGSRLTVL.

The chain employs TRBV6-5 and TRBJ2-6; TRBD2 might be the D (5 bases). The CDR3 sequence is 16 residues long. V shed 2 bases and J shed 0 bases, with 8 bases lying between them. Germline lookup yields CDR1 MNHEY and CDR2 SVGAGI. The CDR3 region is CASSYEGSSGANVLTF. CDR3 coding DNA: TGTGCCAGCAGTTACGAGGGCAGCTCTGGGGCCAACGTCCTGACTTTC.